Presented here are 7 T cell receptor beta chains from one specimen sequenced in a study of blood T cell repertoires in COVID-19. Only in-frame clones appear in the TCRdb table, and some are missing; sequencing was by immunoSEQ multiplex PCR. The sample holds about 400,000 clones, approximately 90% seen once. Sequenced material: PBMCs or T cells enriched from blood (not recorded which). The receptors were gathered from a woman between 50 and 59 years old who had recovered from COVID-19.

The rearrangement uses TRBV29-1 and TRBJ2-3, with TRBD1 matching 9 bases. Germline lookup yields CDR1 SQVTM and CDR2 ANQGSEA. This CDR3 has 13 amino acids. V lost 5 bases and J lost 4; bases outside the gene matches: 4. CDR3 bases: TGCAGCGTTTGGACAGGGGTTTCAGATACGCAGTATTTT. Protein product: CSVWTGVSDTQYF.

This chain uses TRBV25-1 with TRBJ2-5, with TRBD2 identical over 9 bases. The CDR3 has 16 amino acids. Per germline, CDR1 MGHDK and CDR2 SYGVNS. V shed 3 bases, J shed 5 bases, and the junction held 10 bases outside the gene matches. Here the CDR3 reads CASSDSQRGAGETQYF. The DNA of the CDR3 is TGTGCCAGCAGTGATTCCCAGCGGGGGGCTGGGGAGACCCAGTACTTC.

The chain joins TRBV27 to TRBJ1-2, with D maybe TRBD1 (6 bases). The CDR3 consists of 15 residues. Germline V CDR1 and CDR2: MNHEY, SMNVEV (reference sequence). V was clipped by 5 bases and J by 7 bases, with 20 bases between them. The chain's CDR3 is CASSEYNGQFRGYTF. The CDR3 DNA follows: TGTGCCAGCAGTGAATATAACGGACAGTTTCGTGGCTACACCTTC.

The chain links TRBV4-3 to TRBJ2-7; 7 bases agree with TRBD2. Per germline, CDR1 LGHNA and CDR2 YSLEER. The V gene end was trimmed by 1 base and the J gene end by 2 bases; junction bases not matched to a gene: 5. This CDR3 region has 15 residues. This CDR3 reads CASSQAGGGTYEQYF. The CDR3 DNA sequence: TGCGCCAGCAGCCAAGCTGGGGGGGGGACCTACGAGCAGTACTTC.

V and J are TRBV7-9 and TRBJ2-5, with D hard to call. Germline V lookup: CDR1 SEHNR, CDR2 FQNEAQ (reference sequence). CDR3 length: 14 amino acids. V was cut by 0 bases and J by 6 bases, with 11 bases left in between. CDR3 sequence (DNA): TGTGCCAGCAGCTTAGCTGGGCAGGATAAGACCCAGTACTTC. It is translated as CASSLAGQDKTQYF. The variable domain in full, completed from reference TRBV7-9 and TRBJ2-5, reads DTGVSQNPRHKITKRGQNVTFRCDPISEHNRLYWYRQTLGQGPEFLTYFQNEAQLEKSRLLSDRFSAERPKGSFSTLEIQRTEQGDSAMYLCASSLAGQDKTQYFGPGTRLLVL.

The V call is TRBV4-3, the J call TRBJ1-2; 7 nucleotides agree with TRBD1. CDR3 length: 15 amino acids. CDR1 LGHNA and CDR2 YSLEER come from the germline V gene. Trimming at V came to 4 bases and at J to 2 bases, leaving 7 bases not matched to a gene. In DNA, the CDR3 is TGCGCCAGCAGCCCACGGGACAGCTGGAACTATGGCTACACCTTC. Translation gives CASSPRDSWNYGYTF.

The chain carries TRBV5-6 and TRBJ1-2; a possible D gene is TRBD1 (6 bases). Per the germline V gene, CDR1 is SGHDT and CDR2 is YYEEEE. V lost 4 bases and J lost 6, with 19 bases in between. The CDR3 length is 15 residues. In DNA form, the CDR3 reads TGTGCCAGCAGCCCTGGGGGGGGCATCCGCCATGGCTACACCTTC. It translates to CASSPGGGIRHGYTF.